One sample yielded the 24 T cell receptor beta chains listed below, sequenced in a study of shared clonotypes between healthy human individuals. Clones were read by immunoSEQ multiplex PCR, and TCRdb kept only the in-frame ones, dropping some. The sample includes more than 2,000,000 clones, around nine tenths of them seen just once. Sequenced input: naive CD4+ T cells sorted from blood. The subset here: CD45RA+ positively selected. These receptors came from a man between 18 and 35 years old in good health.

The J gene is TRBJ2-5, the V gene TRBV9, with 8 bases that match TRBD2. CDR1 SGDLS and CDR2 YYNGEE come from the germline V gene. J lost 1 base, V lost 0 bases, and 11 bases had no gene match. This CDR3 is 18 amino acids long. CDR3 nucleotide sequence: TGTGCCAGCAGCGTAGGGGCACTAGCGGTGGGGATCCAAGAGACCCAGTACTTC. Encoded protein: CASSVGALAVGIQETQYF.

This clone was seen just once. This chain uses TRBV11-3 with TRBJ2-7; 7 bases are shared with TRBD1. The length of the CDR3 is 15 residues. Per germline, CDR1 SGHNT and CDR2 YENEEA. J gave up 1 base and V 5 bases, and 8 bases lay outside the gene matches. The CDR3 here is CASSPGGQTSYEQYF. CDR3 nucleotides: TGTGCCAGCAGCCCAGGGGGTCAAACATCCTACGAGCAGTACTTC.

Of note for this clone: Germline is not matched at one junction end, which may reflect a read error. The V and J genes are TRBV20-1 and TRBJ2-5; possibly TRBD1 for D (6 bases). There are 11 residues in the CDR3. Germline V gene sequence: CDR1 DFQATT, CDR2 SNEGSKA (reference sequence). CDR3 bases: TGCAGTGTTCGACTCGACAGGACACTACACTTC. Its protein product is CSVRLDRTLHF.

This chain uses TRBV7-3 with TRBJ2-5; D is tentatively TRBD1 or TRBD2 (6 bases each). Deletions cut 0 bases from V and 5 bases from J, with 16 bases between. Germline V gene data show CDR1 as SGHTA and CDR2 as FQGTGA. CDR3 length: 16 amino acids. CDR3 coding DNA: TGTGCCAGCAGCTTAACAGGGGGGACTTTTGTGGAGACCCAGTACTTC. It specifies CASSLTGGTFVETQYF.

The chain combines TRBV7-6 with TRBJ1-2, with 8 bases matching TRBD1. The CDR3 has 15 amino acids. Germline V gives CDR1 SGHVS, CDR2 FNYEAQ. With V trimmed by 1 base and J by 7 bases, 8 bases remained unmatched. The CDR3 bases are TGTGCCAGCAGCTTAGGCCCCAACAGGGGGGGTGGCTACACCTTC. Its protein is CASSLGPNRGGGYTF.

The CDR3 is CASSLPGTPRRRNQPQHF. CDR3 bases: TGTGCCAGCAGTCTACCCGGGACTCCCCGCCGTCGCAATCAGCCCCAGCATTTT. The rearrangement links TRBV2 to TRBJ1-5; tentatively, D is TRBD1 (5 bases). CDR3 length equals 18 residues. Germline assignment: CDR1 SNHLY and CDR2 FYNNEI. V dropped 5 bases and J dropped 2 bases, with 22 bases sitting between them.

In nucleotides, the CDR3 is TGTGCCACCCAACACCGTTCCCAAGAGACCCAGTACTTC. Its protein is CATQHRSQETQYF. The chain joins TRBV10-3 to TRBJ2-5; no clear D gene. V was clipped by 10 bases and J by 1 base, with 13 bases between them. From germline, CDR1 is ENHRY and CDR2 SYGVKD. The CDR3 has 13 residues.

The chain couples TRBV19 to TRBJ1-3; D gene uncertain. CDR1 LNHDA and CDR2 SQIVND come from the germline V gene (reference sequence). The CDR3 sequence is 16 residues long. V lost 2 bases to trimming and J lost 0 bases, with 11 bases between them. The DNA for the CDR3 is TGTGCCAGTAGTATAAACCAGTACTCCTCTGGAAACACCATATATTTT. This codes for CASSINQYSSGNTIYF.

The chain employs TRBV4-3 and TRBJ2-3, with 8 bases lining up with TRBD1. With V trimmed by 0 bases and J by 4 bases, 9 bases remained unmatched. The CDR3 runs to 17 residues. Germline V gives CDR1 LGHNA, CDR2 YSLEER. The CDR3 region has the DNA TGCGCCAGCAGCCAAGATAGGCTCCAGGGGGCCTCAGATACGCAGTATTTT. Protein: CASSQDRLQGASDTQYF.

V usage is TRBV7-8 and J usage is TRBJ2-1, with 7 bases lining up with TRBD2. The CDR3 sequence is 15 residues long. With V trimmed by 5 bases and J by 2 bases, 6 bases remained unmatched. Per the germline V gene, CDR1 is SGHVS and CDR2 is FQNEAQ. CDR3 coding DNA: TGTGCCAGCAGCCGAGCTAGCGGTACCTACAATGAGCAGTTCTTC. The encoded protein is CASSRASGTYNEQFF.

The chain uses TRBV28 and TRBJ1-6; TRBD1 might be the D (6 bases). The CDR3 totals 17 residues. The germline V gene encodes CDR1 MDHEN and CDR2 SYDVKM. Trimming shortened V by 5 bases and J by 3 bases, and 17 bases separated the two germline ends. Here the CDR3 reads CASSPAFRGFYNSPLHF. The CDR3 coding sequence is TGTGCCAGCAGTCCCGCCTTCAGGGGTTTCTATAATTCACCCCTCCACTTT.

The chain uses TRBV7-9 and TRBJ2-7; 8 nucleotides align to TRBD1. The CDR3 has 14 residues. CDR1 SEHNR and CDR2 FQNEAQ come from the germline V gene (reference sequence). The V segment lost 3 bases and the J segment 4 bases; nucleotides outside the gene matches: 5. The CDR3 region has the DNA TGTGCCAGCAGCTTTATGGACAGGGCGTACGAGCAGTACTTC. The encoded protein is CASSFMDRAYEQYF.

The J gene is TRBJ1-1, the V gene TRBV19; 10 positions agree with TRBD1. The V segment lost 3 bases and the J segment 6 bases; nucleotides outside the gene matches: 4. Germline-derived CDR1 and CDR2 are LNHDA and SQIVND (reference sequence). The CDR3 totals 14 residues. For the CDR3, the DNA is TGTGCCAGTAGTATTTGGGACAGGGGACCTGAAGCTTTCTTT. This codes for CASSIWDRGPEAFF.

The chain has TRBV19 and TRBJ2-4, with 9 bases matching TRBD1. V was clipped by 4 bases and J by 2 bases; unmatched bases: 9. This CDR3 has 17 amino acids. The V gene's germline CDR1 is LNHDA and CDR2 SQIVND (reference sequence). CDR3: CASSRAPGQGTKNIQYF. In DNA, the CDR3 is TGTGCCAGTAGTAGGGCCCCGGGACAGGGTACCAAAAACATTCAGTACTTC. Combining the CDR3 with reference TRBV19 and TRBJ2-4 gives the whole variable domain DGGITQSPKYLFRKEGQNVTLSCEQNLNHDAMYWYRQDPGQGLRLIYYSQIVNDFQKGDIAEGYSVSREKKESFPLTVTSAQKNPTAFYLCASSRAPGQGTKNIQYFGAGTRLSVL.

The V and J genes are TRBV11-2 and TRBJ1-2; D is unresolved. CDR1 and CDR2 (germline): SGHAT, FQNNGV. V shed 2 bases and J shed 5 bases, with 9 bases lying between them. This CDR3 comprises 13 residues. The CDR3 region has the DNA TGTGCCAGCAGCTTACCCGCCGGTTATGGCTACACCTTC. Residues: CASSLPAGYGYTF.

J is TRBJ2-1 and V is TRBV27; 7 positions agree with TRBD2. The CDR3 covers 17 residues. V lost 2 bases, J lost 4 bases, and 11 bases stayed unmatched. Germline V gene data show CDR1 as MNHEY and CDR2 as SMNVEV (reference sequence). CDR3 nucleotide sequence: TGTGCCAGCAGTTTAAGGGGCCCCAGCGGGGAATACAATGAGCAGTTCTTC. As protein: CASSLRGPSGEYNEQFF.

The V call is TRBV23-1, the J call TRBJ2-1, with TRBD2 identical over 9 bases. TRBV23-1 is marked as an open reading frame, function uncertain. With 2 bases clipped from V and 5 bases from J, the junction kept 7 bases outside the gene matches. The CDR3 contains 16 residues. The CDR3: CASSQNYGTSNNEQFF. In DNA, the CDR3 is TGCGCCAGCAGTCAAAACTACGGGACTAGCAACAATGAGCAGTTCTTC.

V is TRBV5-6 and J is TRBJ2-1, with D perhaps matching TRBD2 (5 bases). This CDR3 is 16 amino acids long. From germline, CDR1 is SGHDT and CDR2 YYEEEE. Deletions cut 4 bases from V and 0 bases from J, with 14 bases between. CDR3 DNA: TGTGCCAGCAGCCGGGGTGGCGCGGACTCCTACAATGAGCAGTTCTTC. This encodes CASSRGGADSYNEQFF.

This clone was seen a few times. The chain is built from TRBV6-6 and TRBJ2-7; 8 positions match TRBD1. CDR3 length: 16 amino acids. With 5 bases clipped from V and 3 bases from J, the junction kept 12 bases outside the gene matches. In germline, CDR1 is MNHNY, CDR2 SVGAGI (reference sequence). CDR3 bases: TGTGCCAGCAGTCAGTTTGAGAGGACAGGGAGCTACGAGCAGTACTTC. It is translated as CASSQFERTGSYEQYF.

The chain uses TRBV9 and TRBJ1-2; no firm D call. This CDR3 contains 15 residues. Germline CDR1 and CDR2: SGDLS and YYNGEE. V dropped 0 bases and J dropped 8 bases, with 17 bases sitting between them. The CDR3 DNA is TGTGCCAGCAGCGTAGATAGCGCGGATTTACGAGGCTACACCTTC. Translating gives CASSVDSADLRGYTF. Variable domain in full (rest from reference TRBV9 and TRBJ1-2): DSGVTQTPKHLITATGQRVTLRCSPRSGDLSVYWYQQSLDQGLQFLIQYYNGEERAKGNILERFSAQQFPDLHSELNLSSLELGDSALYFCASSVDSADLRGYTFGSGTRLTVV.

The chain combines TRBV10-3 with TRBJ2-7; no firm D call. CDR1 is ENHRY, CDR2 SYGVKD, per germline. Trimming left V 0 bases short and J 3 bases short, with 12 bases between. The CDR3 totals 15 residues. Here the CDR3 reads CAISESAEWGYEQYF. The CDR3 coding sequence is TGTGCCATCAGTGAGTCGGCGGAGTGGGGCTACGAGCAGTACTTC.

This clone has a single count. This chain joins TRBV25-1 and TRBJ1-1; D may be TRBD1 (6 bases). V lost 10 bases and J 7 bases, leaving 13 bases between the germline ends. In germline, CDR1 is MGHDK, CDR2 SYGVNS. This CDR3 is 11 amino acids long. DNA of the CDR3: TGTGCCACCCAAAGGGGGTTTGAAGCTTTCTTT. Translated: CATQRGFEAFF.

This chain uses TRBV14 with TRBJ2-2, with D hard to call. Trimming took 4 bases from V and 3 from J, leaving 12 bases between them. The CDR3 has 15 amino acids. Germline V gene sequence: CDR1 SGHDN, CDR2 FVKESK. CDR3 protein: CASSPRASDTGELFF. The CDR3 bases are TGTGCCAGCAGCCCACGTGCGTCGGACACCGGGGAGCTGTTTTTT.

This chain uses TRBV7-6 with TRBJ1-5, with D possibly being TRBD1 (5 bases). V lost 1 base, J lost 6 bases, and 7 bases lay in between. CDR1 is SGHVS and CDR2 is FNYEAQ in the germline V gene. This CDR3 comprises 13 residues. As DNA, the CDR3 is TGTGCCAGCAGCTTAGGGGGGGGTCAGCCCCAGCATTTT. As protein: CASSLGGGQPQHF.